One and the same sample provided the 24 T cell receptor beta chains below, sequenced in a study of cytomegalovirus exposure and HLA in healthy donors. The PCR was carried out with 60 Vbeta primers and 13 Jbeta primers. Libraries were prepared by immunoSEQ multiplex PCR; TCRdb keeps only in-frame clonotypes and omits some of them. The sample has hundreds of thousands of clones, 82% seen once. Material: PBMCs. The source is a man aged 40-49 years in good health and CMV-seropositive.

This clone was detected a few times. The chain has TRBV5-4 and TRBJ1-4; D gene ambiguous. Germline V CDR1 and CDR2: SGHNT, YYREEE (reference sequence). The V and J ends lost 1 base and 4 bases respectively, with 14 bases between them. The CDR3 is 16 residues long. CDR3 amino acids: CASSLNGERVNEKLFF. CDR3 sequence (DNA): TGTGCCAGCAGCTTGAACGGGGAGAGGGTTAATGAAAAACTGTTTTTT.

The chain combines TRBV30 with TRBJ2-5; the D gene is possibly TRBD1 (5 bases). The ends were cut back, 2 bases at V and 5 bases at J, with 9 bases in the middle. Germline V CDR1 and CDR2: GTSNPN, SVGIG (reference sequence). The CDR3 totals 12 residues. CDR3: CAWSKGQETQYF. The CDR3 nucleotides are TGTGCCTGGAGTAAGGGGCAGGAGACCCAGTACTTC.

The CDR3 loop is CASSVGPPDTQYF. The CDR3 region has the DNA TGTGCCAGCAGCGTAGGGCCGCCAGATACGCAGTATTTT. The V and J genes are TRBV9 and TRBJ2-3; no clear D gene. Germline-derived CDR1 and CDR2 are SGDLS and YYNGEE. V was clipped by 0 bases and J by 4 bases, with 6 bases between them. The CDR3 covers 13 residues.

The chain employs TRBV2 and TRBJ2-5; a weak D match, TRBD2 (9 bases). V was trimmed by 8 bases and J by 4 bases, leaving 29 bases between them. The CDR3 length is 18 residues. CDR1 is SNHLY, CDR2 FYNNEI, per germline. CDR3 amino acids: CASRQGASGNPWSETQYF. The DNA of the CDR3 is TGTGCCAGCCGTCAGGGGGCTAGCGGGAACCCTTGGTCAGAGACCCAGTACTTC.

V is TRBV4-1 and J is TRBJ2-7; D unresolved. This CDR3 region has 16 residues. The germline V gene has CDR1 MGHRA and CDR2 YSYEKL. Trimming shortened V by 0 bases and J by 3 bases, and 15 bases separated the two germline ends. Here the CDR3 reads CASSQEYPRGLYEQYV. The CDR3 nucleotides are TGCGCCAGCAGCCAAGAATACCCGAGAGGTCTCTACGAGCAGTACGTC.

CDR3 loop: CSARLSLEQYF. As DNA, the CDR3 is TGCAGTGCTAGACTGTCCTTGGAGCAGTACTTC. This sequence joins TRBV20-1 and TRBJ2-7; D not resolved. Germline CDR1 reads DFQATT; CDR2 reads SNEGSKA (reference sequence). The V end lost 2 bases, the J end lost 7 bases, and 9 bases lay between the germline ends. CDR3 size: 11 residues.

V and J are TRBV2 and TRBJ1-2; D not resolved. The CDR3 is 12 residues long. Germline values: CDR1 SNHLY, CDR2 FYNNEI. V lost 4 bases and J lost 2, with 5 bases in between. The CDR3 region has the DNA TGTGCCAGCAGTGGAGAGAACTATGGCTACACCTTC. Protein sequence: CASSGENYGYTF. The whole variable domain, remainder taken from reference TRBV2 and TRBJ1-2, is EPEVTQTPSHQVTQMGQEVILRCVPISNHLYFYWYRQILGQKVEFLVSFYNNEISEKSEIFDDQFSVERPDGSNFTLKIRSTKLEDSAMYFCASSGENYGYTFGSGTRLTVV.

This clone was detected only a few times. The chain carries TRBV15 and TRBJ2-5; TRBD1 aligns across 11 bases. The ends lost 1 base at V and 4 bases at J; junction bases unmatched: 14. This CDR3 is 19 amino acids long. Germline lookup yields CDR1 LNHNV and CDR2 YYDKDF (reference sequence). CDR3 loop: CATSRGGGEWTGGRETQYF. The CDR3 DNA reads TGTGCCACCAGCAGAGGAGGCGGTGAGTGGACAGGGGGCCGAGAGACCCAGTACTTC.

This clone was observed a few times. The CDR3 sequence: CAWRREDEQFF. The CDR3 region has the DNA TGTGCCTGGAGGCGCGAGGATGAGCAGTTCTTC. The chain recombines TRBV30 with TRBJ2-1; D is unclear. Trimming pared 3 bases from V and 8 bases from J, leaving 8 bases between. The CDR3 contains 11 residues. The germline gives CDR1 GTSNPN, CDR2 SVGIG (reference sequence).

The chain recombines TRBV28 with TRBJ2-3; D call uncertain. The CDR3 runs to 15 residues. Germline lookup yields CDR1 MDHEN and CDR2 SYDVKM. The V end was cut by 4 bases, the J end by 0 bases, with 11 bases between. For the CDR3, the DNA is TGTGCCAGCAGTTCGGCCGGAGCTAGCACAGATACGCAGTATTTT. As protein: CASSSAGASTDTQYF. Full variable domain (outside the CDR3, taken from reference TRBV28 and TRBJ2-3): DVKVTQSSRYLVKRTGEKVFLECVQDMDHENMFWYRQDPGLGLRLIYFSYDVKMKEKGDIPEGYSVSREKKERFSLILESASTNQTSMYLCASSSAGASTDTQYFGPGTRLTVL.

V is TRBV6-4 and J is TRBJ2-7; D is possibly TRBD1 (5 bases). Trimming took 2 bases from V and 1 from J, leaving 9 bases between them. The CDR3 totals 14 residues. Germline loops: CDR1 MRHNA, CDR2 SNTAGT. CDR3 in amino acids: CASSDGDSSYEQYF. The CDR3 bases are TGTGCCAGCAGTGACGGTGACAGTTCCTACGAGCAGTACTTC.

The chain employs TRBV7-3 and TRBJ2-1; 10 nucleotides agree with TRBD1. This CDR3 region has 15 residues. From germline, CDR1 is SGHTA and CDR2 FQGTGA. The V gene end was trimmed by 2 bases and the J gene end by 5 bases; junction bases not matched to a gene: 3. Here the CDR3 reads CASSLGTGDHNEQFF. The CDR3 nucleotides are TGTGCCAGCAGCTTAGGGACAGGGGACCACAATGAGCAGTTCTTC.

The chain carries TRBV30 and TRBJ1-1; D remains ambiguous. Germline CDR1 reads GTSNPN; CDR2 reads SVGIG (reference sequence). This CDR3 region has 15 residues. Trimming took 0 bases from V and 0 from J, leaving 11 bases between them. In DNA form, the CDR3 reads TGTGCCTGGAGTGTGAGCGGGCACATGAACACTGAAGCTTTCTTT. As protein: CAWSVSGHMNTEAFF. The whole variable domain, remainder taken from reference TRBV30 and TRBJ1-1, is SQTIHQWPATLVQPVGSPLSLECTVEGTSNPNLYWYRQAAGRGLQLLFYSVGIGQISSEVPQNLSASRPQDRQFILSSKKLLLSDSGFYLCAWSVSGHMNTEAFFGQGTRLTVV.

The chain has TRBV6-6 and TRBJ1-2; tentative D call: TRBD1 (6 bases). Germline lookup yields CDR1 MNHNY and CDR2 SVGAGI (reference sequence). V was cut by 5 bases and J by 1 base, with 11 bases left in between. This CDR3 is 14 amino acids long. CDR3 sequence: CASSPGQFNYGYTF. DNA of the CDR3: TGTGCCAGCAGTCCCGGACAGTTTAACTATGGCTACACCTTC.

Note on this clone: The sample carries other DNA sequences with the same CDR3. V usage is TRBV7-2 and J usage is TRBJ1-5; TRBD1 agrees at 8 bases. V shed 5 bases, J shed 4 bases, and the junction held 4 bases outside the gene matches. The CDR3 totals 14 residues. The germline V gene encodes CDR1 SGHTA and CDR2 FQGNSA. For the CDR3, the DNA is TGTGCCAGCAGCCTTCGACAGGGGAATCAGCCCCAGCATTTT. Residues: CASSLRQGNQPQHF.

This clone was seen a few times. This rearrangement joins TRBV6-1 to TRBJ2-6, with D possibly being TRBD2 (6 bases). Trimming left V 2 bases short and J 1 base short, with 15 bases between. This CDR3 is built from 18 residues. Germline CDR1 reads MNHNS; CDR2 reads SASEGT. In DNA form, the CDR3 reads TGTGCCAGCAGTGAAACAGTGACTAGTTTTTCTGGGGCCAACGTCCTGACTTTC. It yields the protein CASSETVTSFSGANVLTF.

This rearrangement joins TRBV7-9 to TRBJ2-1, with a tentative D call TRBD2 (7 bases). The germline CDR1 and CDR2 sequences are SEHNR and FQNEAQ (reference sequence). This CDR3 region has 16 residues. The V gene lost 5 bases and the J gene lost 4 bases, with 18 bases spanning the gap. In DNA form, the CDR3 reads TGTGCCAGCAGCAGCTCGGGGGGCGAGGATTACAATGAGCAGTTCTTC. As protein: CASSSSGGEDYNEQFF.

This CDR3 is CASSYGQGANTGELFF. CDR3 DNA: TGTGCCAGCAGTTACGGGCAGGGGGCGAACACCGGGGAGCTGTTTTTT. This rearrangement joins TRBV6-5 to TRBJ2-2, with 7 positions matching TRBD1. Per germline, CDR1 MNHEY and CDR2 SVGAGI. The V segment lost 2 bases and the J segment 0 bases; nucleotides outside the gene matches: 3. The CDR3 covers 16 residues.

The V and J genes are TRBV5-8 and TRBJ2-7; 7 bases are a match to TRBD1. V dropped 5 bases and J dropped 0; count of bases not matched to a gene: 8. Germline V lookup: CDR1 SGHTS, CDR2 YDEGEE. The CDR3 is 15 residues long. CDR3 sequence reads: CASRDRQGSSYEQYF. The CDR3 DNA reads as TGTGCCAGCAGGGACCGACAGGGCAGCTCCTACGAGCAGTACTTC.

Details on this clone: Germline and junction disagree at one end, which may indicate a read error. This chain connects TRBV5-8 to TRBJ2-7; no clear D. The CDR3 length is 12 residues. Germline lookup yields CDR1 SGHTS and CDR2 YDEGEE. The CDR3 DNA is TGTGCTAGCAGCTTGGCTAGCTACGAGCAGTACTTC. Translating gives CASSLASYEQYF.

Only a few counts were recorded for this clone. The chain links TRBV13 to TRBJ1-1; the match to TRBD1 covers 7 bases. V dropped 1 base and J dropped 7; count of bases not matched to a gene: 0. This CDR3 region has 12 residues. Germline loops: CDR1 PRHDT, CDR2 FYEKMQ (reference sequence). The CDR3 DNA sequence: TGTGCCAGCAGCTTAGACAGGGGTGAAGCTTTCTTT. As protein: CASSLDRGEAFF.

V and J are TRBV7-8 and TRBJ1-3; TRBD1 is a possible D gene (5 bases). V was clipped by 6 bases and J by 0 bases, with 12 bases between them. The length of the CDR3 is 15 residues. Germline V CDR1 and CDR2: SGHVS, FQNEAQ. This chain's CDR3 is CASSIGGYSGNTIYF. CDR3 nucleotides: TGTGCCAGCAGTATCGGGGGATACTCTGGAAACACCATATATTTT.

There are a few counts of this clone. The chain's CDR3 is CASSSGLAGVGEQYV. In DNA, the CDR3 is TGTGCCAGCAGCTCCGGACTAGCGGGAGTAGGCGAGCAGTACGTC. The genes are TRBV7-6 and TRBJ2-7; TRBD2 matches at 13 bases. This CDR3 is built from 15 residues. The V gene end was trimmed by 4 bases and the J gene end by 6 bases; junction bases not matched to a gene: 6. The V gene's germline CDR1 is SGHVS and CDR2 FNYEAQ.

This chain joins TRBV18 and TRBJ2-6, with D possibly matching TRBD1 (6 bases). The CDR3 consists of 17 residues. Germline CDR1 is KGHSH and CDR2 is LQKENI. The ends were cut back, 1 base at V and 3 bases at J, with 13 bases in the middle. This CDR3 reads CASSPLGRGGGANVLTF. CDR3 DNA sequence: TGTGCCAGCTCACCACTTGGTAGAGGGGGTGGGGCCAACGTCCTGACTTTC. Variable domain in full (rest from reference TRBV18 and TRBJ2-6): NAGVMQNPRHLVRRRGQEARLRCSPMKGHSHVYWYRQLPEEGLKFMVYLQKENIIDESGMPKERFSAEFPKEGPSILRIQQVVRGDSAAYFCASSPLGRGGGANVLTFGAGSRLTVL.